Included here is one TCR beta chain sequence, with context. The target of this receptor is not known. No much larger clone exists at a distance of one base, and base qualities are not known. The data originate from a study of T cells in Graves' hyperthyroidism and ophthalmopathy (dated by TCRdb to about 2019). Regarding the research as a whole: Peripheral blood samples were taken at the time of initial diagnosis, prior to any treatment. A discovery cohort of roughly 100 patients, roughly 45 with Graves' ophthalmopathy and roughly 59 with stable Graves' hyperthyroidism, was used to find distinguishing TCR V-J signatures. Prospective prediction of ophthalmopathy was tested in an independent validation cohort of approximately 18 hyperthyroidism patients and some 17 patients who later progressed to ophthalmopathy. The roughly 91 discovery patients were randomly split 7:3 into training and test sets. Thyroid tissue and blood T-cell repertoires from six Graves' hyperthyroidism patients were also compared in the study. After sampling, hyperthyroidism patients received methimazole starting at 30 mg daily, and ophthalmopathy patients received high-dose intravenous methylprednisolone. According to the paper, TCR Vbeta CDR3 sequencing was carried out on 120 to 150 peripheral blood samples, which came from under 50 ophthalmopathy, around 74 hyperthyroidism and 17 progressor patients. Summary of the overall study and its limitations: Most expanded thyroid clonotypes (frequency above 0.001) were also found in blood, which suggests that blood repertoires may mirror thyroid immune responses. Sample size was not statistically predetermined, and investigators were not blinded to group allocation. In validation, the model predicted progression to ophthalmopathy a median of 6.5 months before onset, with over 55% sensitivity and about 75% specificity. Ophthalmopathy was separated from stable hyperthyroidism by a 13 V-J signature model, with around 88% sensitivity and approximately 84% specificity obtained in cross-validation and 80%/75% obtained in testing.

In the ophthalmopathy patients, disease was moderately to severely active, with a Clinical Activity Score of 3 or more, a NOSPECS grade of 4 or more, and a duration of less than 3 months. The study excluded patients with uncontrolled infections, other autoimmune diseases, pregnancy or lactation. Clinical symptoms, serum thyroxine and TRAb, thyroid ultrasound, and orbital computed tomography formed the basis for the diagnoses. Ficoll-Paque density gradient centrifugation was used to isolate PBMCs from approximately 10 ml of fresh peripheral blood. Trizol reagent was used to extract total RNA, and RNA quality was then checked on an Agilent 2100 Bioanalyzer. The TCR beta CDR3 regions were amplified from the RNA transcripts. For the first round of RT-PCR on the TCR CDR3, the HTBI primer set was used together with the Qiagen OneStep RT-PCR kit. Libraries were constructed in a second round of multiplex PCR, after which size selection and purification were performed. Libraries were sequenced paired-end with 100 bp reads on an Illumina HiSeq2000. Concerning the study's data processing: Raw data were processed with SOAPnuke, discarding reads with adapters, uncalled bases, mean Phred below 15, or no exact constant-primer or identifier match. COPE v1.2.5 was used to merge the high-quality paired reads, and each unique nucleotide sequence was defined as a clonotype. MiTCR v1.1 was used to align clonotypes to the IMGT TRBV, TRBD and TRBJ reference segments. The analysis included only V-J combinations with a frequency above 0.0001, which together covered more than 99% of the repertoires. A TCS score was defined as the ratio of F50 (clonal expansion) to E x V (chaos), with BLOSUM62-based TCRdist applied between CDR3 peptides within each V-J. Welch's t-statistics and random forest reduced around 550 V-J features to some 14, which were used in a naive Bayes classifier (R e1071). Using fastp trimming at Q25 and MiXCR clonotype assembly, TCRdb reanalyzed the public sequencing data and kept in-frame beta chains. A single entry per CDR3 protein holds the most common genes and DNA from its merged rows. The V and J calls follow TCRdb's processing rather than the paper's. The sample table contains about 350,000 distinct CDR3 sequences; only one count was recorded for roughly an eighth of them. About a third of the sample rests with the top ten.

This sequence originates from a woman aged 40 to 50 with Graves' ophthalmopathy. Sequencing used blood.

The sequenced DNA: TGTGCCAGCAGCCAAGTTGGCGATACGCAGTATTTT. This yields the protein CASSQVGDTQYF. The rearrangement joined TRBV4-2 to TRBJ2-3, with no D gene named confidently. Per the germline V gene, LGHNA is the CDR1 and YNFKEQ is the CDR2. V and J are truncated by 1 base and 6 bases respectively, leaving an intervening sequence of 5 bases. The CDR3 holds 12 amino acids from the cysteine to the phenylalanine. The entry retains the CDR3 DNA only, 36 bases that are in frame from base 1.